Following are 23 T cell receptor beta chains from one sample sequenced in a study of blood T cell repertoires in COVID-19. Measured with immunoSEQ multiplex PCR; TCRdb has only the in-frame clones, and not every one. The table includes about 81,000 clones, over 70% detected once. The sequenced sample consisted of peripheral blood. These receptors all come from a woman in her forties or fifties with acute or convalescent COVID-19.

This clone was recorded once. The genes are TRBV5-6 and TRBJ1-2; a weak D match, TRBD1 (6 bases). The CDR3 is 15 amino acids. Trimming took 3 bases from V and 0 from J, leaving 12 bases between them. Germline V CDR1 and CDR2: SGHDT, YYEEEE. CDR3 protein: CASSSWGPPNYGYTF. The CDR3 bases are TGTGCCAGCAGCTCTTGGGGGCCTCCTAACTATGGCTACACCTTC.

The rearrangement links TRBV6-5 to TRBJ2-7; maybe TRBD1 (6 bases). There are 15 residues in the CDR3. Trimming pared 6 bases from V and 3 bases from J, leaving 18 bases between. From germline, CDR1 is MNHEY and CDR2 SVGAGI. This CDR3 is CASSAPGQTIYEQYF. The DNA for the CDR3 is TGTGCCAGCAGCGCTCCGGGACAAACGATCTACGAGCAGTACTTC.

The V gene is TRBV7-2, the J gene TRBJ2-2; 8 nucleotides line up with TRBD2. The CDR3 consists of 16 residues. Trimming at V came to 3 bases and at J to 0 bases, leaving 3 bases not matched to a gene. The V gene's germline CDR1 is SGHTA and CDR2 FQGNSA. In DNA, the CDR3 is TGTGCCAGCAGCTTCGGGCGGGGGGCGAACACCGGGGAGCTGTTTTTT. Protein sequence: CASSFGRGANTGELFF.

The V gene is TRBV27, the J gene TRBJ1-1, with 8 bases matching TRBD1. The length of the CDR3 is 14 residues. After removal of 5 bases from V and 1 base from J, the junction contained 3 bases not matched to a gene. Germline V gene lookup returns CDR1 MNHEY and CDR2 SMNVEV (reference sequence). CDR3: CASSPGTGNTEAFF. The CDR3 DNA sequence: TGTGCCAGCAGTCCCGGGACAGGGAACACTGAAGCTTTCTTT.

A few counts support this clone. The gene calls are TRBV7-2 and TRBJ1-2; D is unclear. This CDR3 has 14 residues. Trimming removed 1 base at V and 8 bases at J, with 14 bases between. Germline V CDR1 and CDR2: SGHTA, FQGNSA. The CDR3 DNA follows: TGTGCCAGCAGCTTAGAATTTACAGTCGGAGGCTACACCTTC. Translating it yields CASSLEFTVGGYTF. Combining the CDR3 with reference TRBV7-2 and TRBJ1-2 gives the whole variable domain GAGVSQSPSNKVTEKGKDVELRCDPISGHTALYWYRQSLGQGLEFLIYFQGNSAPDKSGLPSDRFSAERTGGSVSTLTIQRTQQEDSAVYLCASSLEFTVGGYTFGSGTRLTVV.

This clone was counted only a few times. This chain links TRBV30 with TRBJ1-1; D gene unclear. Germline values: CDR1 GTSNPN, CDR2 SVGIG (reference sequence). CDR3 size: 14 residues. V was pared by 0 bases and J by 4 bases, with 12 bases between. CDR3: CAWSVPGWGTEAFF. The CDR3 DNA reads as TGTGCCTGGAGTGTACCGGGGTGGGGCACTGAAGCTTTCTTT.

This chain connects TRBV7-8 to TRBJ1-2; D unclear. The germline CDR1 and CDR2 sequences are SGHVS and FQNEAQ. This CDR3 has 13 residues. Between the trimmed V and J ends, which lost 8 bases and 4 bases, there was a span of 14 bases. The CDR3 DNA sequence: TGTGCCAGCGGCCCTTCGAGCTCCTATGGCTACACCTTC. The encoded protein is CASGPSSSYGYTF.

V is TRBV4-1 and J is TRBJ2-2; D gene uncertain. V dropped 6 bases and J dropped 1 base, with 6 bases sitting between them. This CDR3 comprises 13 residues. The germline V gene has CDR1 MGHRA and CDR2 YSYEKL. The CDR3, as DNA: TGCGCCAGCAGGTTCGGGAACACCGGGGAGCTGTTTTTT. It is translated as CASRFGNTGELFF.

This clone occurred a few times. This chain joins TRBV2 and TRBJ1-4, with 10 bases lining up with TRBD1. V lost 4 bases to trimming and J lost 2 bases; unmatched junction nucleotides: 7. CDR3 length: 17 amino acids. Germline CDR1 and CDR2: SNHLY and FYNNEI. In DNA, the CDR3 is TGTGCCAGCAGTGCCCGGGACAGGGGATCTACTAATGAAAAACTGTTTTTT. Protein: CASSARDRGSTNEKLFF. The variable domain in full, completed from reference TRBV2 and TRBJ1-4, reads EPEVTQTPSHQVTQMGQEVILRCVPISNHLYFYWYRQILGQKVEFLVSFYNNEISEKSEIFDDQFSVERPDGSNFTLKIRSTKLEDSAMYFCASSARDRGSTNEKLFFGSGTQLSVL.

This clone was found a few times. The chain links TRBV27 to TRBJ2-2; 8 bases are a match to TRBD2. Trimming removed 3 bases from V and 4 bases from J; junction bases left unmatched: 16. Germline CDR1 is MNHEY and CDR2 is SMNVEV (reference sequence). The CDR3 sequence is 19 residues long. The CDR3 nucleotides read TGTGCCAGCAGTTTCCCCCGCGGTAGCGGGGTCTCGCGCACCGGGGAGCTGTTTTTT. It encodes CASSFPRGSGVSRTGELFF.

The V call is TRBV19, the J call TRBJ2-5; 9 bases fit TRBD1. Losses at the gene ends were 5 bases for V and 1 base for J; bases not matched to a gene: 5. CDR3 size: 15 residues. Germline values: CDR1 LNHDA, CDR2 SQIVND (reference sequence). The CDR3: CASSRQGVFQETQYF. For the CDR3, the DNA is TGTGCCAGTAGTCGACAGGGGGTTTTCCAAGAGACCCAGTACTTC.

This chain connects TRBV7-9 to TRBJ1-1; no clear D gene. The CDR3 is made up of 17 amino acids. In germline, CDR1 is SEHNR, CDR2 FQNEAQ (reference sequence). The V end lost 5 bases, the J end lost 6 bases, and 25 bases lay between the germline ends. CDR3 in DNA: TGTGCCAGCAGCCTCCCCGAGGGCCCGAGCAGAGGCGCTGAAGCTTTCTTT. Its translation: CASSLPEGPSRGAEAFF.

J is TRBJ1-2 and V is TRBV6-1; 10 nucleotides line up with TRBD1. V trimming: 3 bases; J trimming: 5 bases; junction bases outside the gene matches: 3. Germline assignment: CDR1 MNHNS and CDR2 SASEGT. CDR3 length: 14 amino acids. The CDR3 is CASSEGQGMYGYTF. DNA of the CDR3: TGTGCCAGCAGTGAGGGACAGGGGATGTATGGCTACACCTTC.

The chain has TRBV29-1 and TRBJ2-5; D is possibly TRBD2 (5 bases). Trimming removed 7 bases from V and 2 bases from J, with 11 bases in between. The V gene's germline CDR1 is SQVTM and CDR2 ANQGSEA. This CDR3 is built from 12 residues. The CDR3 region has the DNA TGCAGCGCCAAGCGCGGGCAAGAGACCCAGTACTTC. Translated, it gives CSAKRGQETQYF. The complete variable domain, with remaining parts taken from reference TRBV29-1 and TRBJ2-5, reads SAVISQKPSRDICQRGTSLTIQCQVDSQVTMMFWYRQQPGQSLTLIATANQGSEATYESGFVIDKFPISRPNLTFSTLTVSNMSPEDSSIYLCSAKRGQETQYFGPGTRLLVL.

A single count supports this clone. The CDR3 nucleotides are TGTGCCAGCAGGCTACAGGGCCACTATGGCTACACCTTC. As protein: CASRLQGHYGYTF. V gene TRBV12-3 or TRBV12-4 combines with J gene TRBJ1-2, with D possibly TRBD1 on 6 matching bases. This CDR3 is 13 amino acids long. V lost 6 bases and J 3 bases, leaving 11 bases between the germline ends.

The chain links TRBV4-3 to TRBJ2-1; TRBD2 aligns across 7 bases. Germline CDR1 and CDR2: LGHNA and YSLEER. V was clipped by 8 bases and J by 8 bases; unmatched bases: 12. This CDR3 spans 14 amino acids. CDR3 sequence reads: CASGGGYVGDEQFF. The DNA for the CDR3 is TGCGCCAGCGGGGGGGGGTATGTAGGCGATGAGCAGTTCTTC.

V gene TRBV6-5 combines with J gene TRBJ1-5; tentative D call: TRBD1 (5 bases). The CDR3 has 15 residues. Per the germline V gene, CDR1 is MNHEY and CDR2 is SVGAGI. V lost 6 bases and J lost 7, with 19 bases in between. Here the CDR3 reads CASRPLSGVGQPQHF. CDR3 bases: TGTGCCAGCAGACCTCTGTCGGGGGTTGGACAGCCCCAGCATTTT.

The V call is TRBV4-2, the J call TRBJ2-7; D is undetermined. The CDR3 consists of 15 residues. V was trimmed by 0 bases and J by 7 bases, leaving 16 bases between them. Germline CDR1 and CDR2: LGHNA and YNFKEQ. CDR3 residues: CASSQDNRPSREQYF. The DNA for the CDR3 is TGTGCCAGCAGCCAAGATAATCGTCCGTCGCGGGAGCAGTACTTC.

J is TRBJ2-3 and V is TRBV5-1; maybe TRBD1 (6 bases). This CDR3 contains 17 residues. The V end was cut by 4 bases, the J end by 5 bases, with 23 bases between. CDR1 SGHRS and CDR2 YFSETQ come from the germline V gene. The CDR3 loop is CASSLSGGQSVVDTQYF. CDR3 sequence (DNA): TGCGCCAGCAGCCTTTCCGGCGGACAGTCAGTTGTAGATACGCAGTATTTT. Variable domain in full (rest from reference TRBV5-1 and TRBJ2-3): KAGVTQTPRYLIKTRGQQVTLSCSPISGHRSVSWYQQTPGQGLQFLFEYFSETQRNKGNFPGRFSGRQFSNSRSEMNVSTLELGDSALYLCASSLSGGQSVVDTQYFGPGTRLTVL.

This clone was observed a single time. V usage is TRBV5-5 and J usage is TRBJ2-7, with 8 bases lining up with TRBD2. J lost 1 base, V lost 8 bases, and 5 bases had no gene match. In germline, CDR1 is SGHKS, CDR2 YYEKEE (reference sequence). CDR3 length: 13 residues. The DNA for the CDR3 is TGTGCCAGTAATCGGGGGGGATCCTACGAGCAGTACTTC. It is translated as CASNRGGSYEQYF.

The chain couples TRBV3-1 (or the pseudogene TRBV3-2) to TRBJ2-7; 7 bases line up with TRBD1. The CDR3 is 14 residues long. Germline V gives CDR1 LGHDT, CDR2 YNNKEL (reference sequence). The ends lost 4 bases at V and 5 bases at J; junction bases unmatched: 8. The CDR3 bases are TGTGCCAGCAGCCCGGGACAGCCGCGAGACGAGCAGTACTTC. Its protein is CASSPGQPRDEQYF.

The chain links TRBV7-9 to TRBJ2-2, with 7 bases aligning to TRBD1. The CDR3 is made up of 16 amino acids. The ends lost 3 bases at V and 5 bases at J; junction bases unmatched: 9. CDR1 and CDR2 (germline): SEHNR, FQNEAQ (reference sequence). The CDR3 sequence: CASSFRQGLTTGELFF. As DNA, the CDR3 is TGTGCCAGCAGCTTCCGACAGGGCCTAACGACCGGGGAGCTGTTTTTT.

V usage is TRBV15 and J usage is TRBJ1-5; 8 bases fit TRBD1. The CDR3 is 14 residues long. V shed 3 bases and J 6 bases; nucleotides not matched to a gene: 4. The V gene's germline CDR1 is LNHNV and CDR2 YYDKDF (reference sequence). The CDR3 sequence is CATSSTGGIQPQHF. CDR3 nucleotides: TGTGCCACCAGCAGCACAGGGGGAATTCAGCCCCAGCATTTT.